A single sample gave rise to the 28 T cell receptor beta chains below, sequenced in a study of regulatory T cells. General study findings and limits: In CD3G-deficient patients, conventional CD4+ T cells were enriched for hydrophobic CDR3 residues at positions 6 and 7.

Amplification used 52 TRBV primers and 13 TRBJ primers. Generated by immunoSEQ multiplex PCR, the TCRdb table keeps only in-frame clones and is missing some. The table has some 38,000 clones, 89% seen once; the top ten hold approximately 2.3%. The antigens of these receptors remain unknown. The sample comprised conventional CD4+ T cells sorted from blood. The receptor source for this set is a young adult with CD3G deficiency.

The chain employs TRBV28 and TRBJ1-1; 7 nucleotides align to TRBD1. This CDR3 is 16 amino acids long. V gave up 4 bases and J gave up 5 bases; unmatched junction bases: 13. The germline gives CDR1 MDHEN, CDR2 SYDVKM. The CDR3 spells CASSSLGAQGGTEAFF. CDR3 sequence (DNA): TGTGCCAGCAGTTCCTTGGGGGCGCAGGGGGGAACTGAAGCTTTCTTT.

The chain carries TRBV10-3 and TRBJ2-3, with a tentative D call TRBD2 (6 bases). This CDR3 comprises 14 residues. The germline gives CDR1 ENHRY, CDR2 SYGVKD. V was shortened by 8 bases and J by 3 bases, with 15 bases between the two germline ends. In nucleotides, the CDR3 is TGTGCCATCTCTGTTGGAGGGAGAACAGATACGCAGTATTTT. Translating gives CAISVGGRTDTQYF.

The genes are TRBV6-1 and TRBJ2-7; D is possibly TRBD2 (6 bases). Per germline, CDR1 MNHNS and CDR2 SASEGT. The length of the CDR3 is 15 residues. The V end was cut by 6 bases, the J end by 0 bases, with 15 bases between. The CDR3 region is CASSLYWDFSYEQYF. The DNA of the CDR3 is TGTGCCAGCAGCCTATACTGGGACTTCTCCTACGAGCAGTACTTC.

This clone has more than one count but fewer than ten. V gene TRBV28 combines with J gene TRBJ1-5; D unclear. Deletions cut 4 bases from V and 7 bases from J, with 8 bases between. The germline V gene has CDR1 MDHEN and CDR2 SYDVKM. The CDR3 is 12 amino acids. The CDR3: CASSSQGQPQHF. CDR3 in DNA: TGTGCCAGCAGTTCCCAAGGACAGCCCCAGCATTTT.

Comments on this clone: Other DNA sequences from this sample encode an identical CDR3 as well. This sequence joins TRBV5-1 and TRBJ2-7, with 11 bases that match TRBD2. V lost 4 bases and J lost 4; bases outside the gene matches: 4. CDR3 length: 14 amino acids. Germline V gives CDR1 SGHRS, CDR2 YFSETQ. The CDR3 is CASSRTSGSYEQYF. For the CDR3, the DNA is TGCGCCAGCAGCCGTACTAGCGGGAGTTACGAGCAGTACTTC.

V usage is TRBV28 and J usage is TRBJ1-4; D uncertain. The CDR3 runs to 13 residues. CDR1 is MDHEN, CDR2 SYDVKM, per germline. V dropped 6 bases and J dropped 6 bases, with 11 bases sitting between them. Here the CDR3 reads CASSVRWDEKLFF. In nucleotides, the CDR3 is TGTGCCAGCAGCGTCCGATGGGATGAAAAACTGTTTTTT.

V is TRBV19 and J is TRBJ2-4, with D perhaps matching TRBD2 (5 bases). Trimming removed 3 bases from V and 8 bases from J, with 5 bases in between. Germline CDR1 LNHDA, CDR2 SQIVND (reference sequence). The CDR3 spans 11 residues. CDR3 loop: CASSMGDIQYF. DNA for the CDR3: TGTGCCAGTAGTATGGGAGACATTCAGTACTTC.

The chain uses TRBV28 and TRBJ1-6; no firm D call. The V gene lost 7 bases and the J gene lost 4 bases, with 11 bases spanning the gap. Per the germline V gene, CDR1 is MDHEN and CDR2 is SYDVKM. CDR3 length: 14 amino acids. As DNA, the CDR3 is TGTGCCAGCACCCGAGGCGGTTATAATTCACCCCTCCACTTT. Residues: CASTRGGYNSPLHF.

This clone was seen a few times. CDR3 in amino acids: CASSRPGLVRFQYF. CDR3 bases: TGTGCCAGCAGCCGACCGGGACTAGTAAGATTCCAGTACTTC. This chain joins TRBV27 and TRBJ2-5; TRBD2 aligns across 8 bases. After removal of 6 bases from V and 10 bases from J, the junction contained 13 bases not matched to a gene. There are 14 residues in the CDR3. Germline V CDR1 and CDR2: MNHEY, SMNVEV (reference sequence).

The genes are TRBV7-3 and TRBJ2-7; the D gene is possibly TRBD1 (6 bases). Deletions cut 5 bases from V and 5 bases from J, with 13 bases between. This CDR3 contains 13 residues. Per germline, CDR1 SGHTA and CDR2 FQGTGA. CDR3 nucleotide sequence: TGTGCCAGCAGCCTAGACAGGTACCACGAGCAGTACTTC. Residues: CASSLDRYHEQYF.

The count of this clone is one. This chain connects TRBV30 to TRBJ2-3; D gene uncertain. V was trimmed by 2 bases and J by 4 bases, leaving 16 bases between them. The CDR3 sequence is 15 residues long. CDR1 and CDR2 (germline): GTSNPN, SVGIG (reference sequence). The CDR3 reads CAWSFGSSFPDTQYF. DNA of the CDR3: TGTGCCTGGAGTTTTGGTAGCTCTTTCCCAGATACGCAGTATTTT.

CDR3 protein: CAWRKKGANGYTF. CDR3 nucleotide sequence: TGTGCCTGGAGGAAAAAGGGGGCGAATGGCTACACCTTC. The chain carries TRBV30 and TRBJ1-2; 7 nucleotides align to TRBD1. This CDR3 spans 13 amino acids. The V gene end was trimmed by 3 bases and the J gene end by 6 bases; junction bases not matched to a gene: 7. CDR1 GTSNPN and CDR2 SVGIG come from the germline V gene (reference sequence).

This rearrangement joins TRBV18 to TRBJ1-3; 8 nucleotides agree with TRBD1. The CDR3 runs 17 residues. V shed 5 bases and J 2 bases; nucleotides not matched to a gene: 11. From germline, CDR1 is KGHSH and CDR2 LQKENI. The chain's CDR3 is CASSTRNRGNAGNTIYF. Here the CDR3 DNA reads TGTGCCAGCTCAACACGGAACAGGGGGAATGCTGGAAACACCATATATTTT.

This clone was picked up one time. This sequence joins TRBV18 and TRBJ2-1, with TRBD2 matching over 8 bases. With V trimmed by 3 bases and J by 4 bases, 5 bases remained unmatched. The germline gives CDR1 KGHSH, CDR2 LQKENI. The CDR3 contains 15 residues. The CDR3 coding sequence is TGTGCCAGCTCACCGGATAGCGGGACTTACAATGAGCAGTTCTTC. Protein product: CASSPDSGTYNEQFF. Supplemented by reference TRBV18 and TRBJ2-1, the full variable domain reads NAGVMQNPRHLVRRRGQEARLRCSPMKGHSHVYWYRQLPEEGLKFMVYLQKENIIDESGMPKERFSAEFPKEGPSILRIQQVVRGDSAAYFCASSPDSGTYNEQFFGPGTRLTVL.

This clone was seen once. The chain joins TRBV5-6 to TRBJ2-7, with D unresolved. The germline CDR1 and CDR2 sequences are SGHDT and YYEEEE. V was cut by 0 bases and J by 0 bases, with 7 bases left in between. The CDR3 spans 14 residues. The chain's CDR3 is CASSLVPVSYEQYF. The CDR3 bases are TGTGCCAGCAGCTTGGTTCCCGTCTCCTACGAGCAGTACTTC.

The V gene is TRBV6-1, the J gene TRBJ1-2, with 7 bases that match TRBD1. The CDR3 runs 15 residues. V trimming: 3 bases; J trimming: 3 bases; junction bases outside the gene matches: 7. The germline V gene encodes CDR1 MNHNS and CDR2 SASEGT. In nucleotides, the CDR3 is TGTGCCAGCAGTGACCCCCCCAGGGGGGACTATGGCTACACCTTC. It yields the protein CASSDPPRGDYGYTF.

The rearrangement joins TRBV5-1 to TRBJ2-5, with 12 bases identical to TRBD1. Per the germline V gene, CDR1 is SGHRS and CDR2 is YFSETQ. The CDR3 has 16 amino acids. The V and J ends lost 0 bases and 3 bases, in that order; junction bases with no gene match: 3. CDR3 region: CASSLGDRGREETQYF. The CDR3 nucleotides are TGCGCCAGCAGCTTGGGGGACAGGGGGCGCGAAGAGACCCAGTACTTC. The whole variable domain, remainder taken from reference TRBV5-1 and TRBJ2-5, is KAGVTQTPRYLIKTRGQQVTLSCSPISGHRSVSWYQQTPGQGLQFLFEYFSETQRNKGNFPGRFSGRQFSNSRSEMNVSTLELGDSALYLCASSLGDRGREETQYFGPGTRLLVL.

This chain uses TRBV30 with TRBJ1-5; the match to TRBD1 covers 7 bases. The V gene end was trimmed by 0 bases and the J gene end by 4 bases; junction bases not matched to a gene: 15. The CDR3 has 18 residues. In germline, CDR1 is GTSNPN, CDR2 SVGIG (reference sequence). CDR3: CAWSVTPGQTGNNQPQHF. The CDR3 DNA follows: TGTGCCTGGAGTGTAACCCCCGGGCAGACAGGGAATAATCAGCCCCAGCATTTT.

Concerning this clone: The identical CDR3 is also encoded by other nucleotide sequences in the sample. CDR3 region: CASSPNRDTEAFF. The CDR3 coding sequence is TGTGCCAGCTCACCAAACCGGGACACTGAAGCTTTCTTT. The rearrangement links TRBV18 to TRBJ1-1; D is undetermined. Trimming removed 2 bases from V and 3 bases from J, with 7 bases in between. This CDR3 comprises 13 residues. Per germline, CDR1 KGHSH and CDR2 LQKENI.

This chain joins TRBV6-6 and TRBJ1-4; D is unclear. The CDR3 extends over 13 amino acids. V dropped 4 bases and J dropped 8 bases, with 11 bases sitting between them. CDR1 is MNHNY, CDR2 SVGAGI, per germline (reference sequence). This chain's CDR3 is CASSSNGGEKLFF. The CDR3 coding sequence is TGTGCCAGCAGTTCCAACGGTGGGGAAAAACTGTTTTTT.

The rearrangement uses TRBV11-2 and TRBJ1-1, with TRBD1 as a possible D gene (5 bases). V was pared by 3 bases and J by 8 bases, with 13 bases between. The germline V gene encodes CDR1 SGHAT and CDR2 FQNNGV. The CDR3 contains 13 residues. CDR3 sequence reads: CASSFSGGGEAFF. The CDR3 DNA reads TGTGCCAGCAGCTTCTCCGGGGGGGGAGAAGCTTTCTTT.

The chain carries TRBV5-1 and TRBJ2-5, with 13 bases fitting TRBD2. Per the germline V gene, CDR1 is SGHRS and CDR2 is YFSETQ. The V segment lost 4 bases and the J segment 2 bases; nucleotides outside the gene matches: 11. The CDR3 covers 18 residues. The CDR3 DNA follows: TGCGCCAGCAGCCCCTCAGGACTAGCGGGAGCCATACAAGAGACCCAGTACTTC. Its translation: CASSPSGLAGAIQETQYF.

The chain has TRBV18 and TRBJ2-5; 10 bases line up with TRBD2. CDR3 size: 15 residues. Per germline, CDR1 KGHSH and CDR2 LQKENI. V shed 6 bases and J 2 bases; nucleotides not matched to a gene: 6. CDR3 region: CASSRTSGTQETQYF. The CDR3 DNA follows: TGTGCCAGCTCCCGGACTAGCGGAACTCAAGAGACCCAGTACTTC.

The rearrangement uses TRBV5-1 and TRBJ2-1; D perhaps matches TRBD2 (6 bases). The germline CDR1 and CDR2 sequences are SGHRS and YFSETQ. There are 13 residues in the CDR3. The V and J ends lost 4 bases and 4 bases respectively, with 9 bases between them. CDR3 protein: CASSPGDYNEQFF. CDR3 DNA sequence: TGCGCCAGCAGCCCGGGAGATTACAATGAGCAGTTCTTC.

The rearrangement links TRBV28 to TRBJ2-3; a possible D gene is TRBD2 (7 bases). V lost 6 bases, J lost 0 bases, and 22 bases lay in between. Germline V gene lookup returns CDR1 MDHEN and CDR2 SYDVKM. There are 18 residues in the CDR3. The CDR3 loop reads CASSPWGGPHYSTDTQYF. Here the CDR3 DNA reads TGTGCCAGCAGCCCCTGGGGGGGGCCTCACTATAGCACAGATACGCAGTATTTT.

V usage is TRBV28 and J usage is TRBJ2-7, with 8 bases matching TRBD1. CDR3 length equals 16 residues. Germline V gene data show CDR1 as MDHEN and CDR2 as SYDVKM. The V segment lost 3 bases and the J segment 6 bases; nucleotides outside the gene matches: 13. The CDR3 DNA reads as TGTGCCAGCAGTTTTTTAGTCGGAGACAGGGGACCCGAGCAGTACTTC. Its translation: CASSFLVGDRGPEQYF.

The chain combines TRBV18 with TRBJ2-2, with D hard to call. The CDR3 spans 12 residues. The germline V and J ends were trimmed by 6 bases and 6 bases, with 8 bases remaining between them. Germline V gene sequence: CDR1 KGHSH, CDR2 LQKENI. The CDR3 here is CASSRNAGELFF. The CDR3, as DNA: TGTGCCAGCTCGCGGAATGCCGGGGAGCTGTTTTTT.

V is TRBV28 and J is TRBJ2-7, with D perhaps TRBD2 (6 bases). The V and J ends lost 10 bases and 3 bases respectively, with 16 bases between them. In germline, CDR1 is MDHEN, CDR2 SYDVKM. The CDR3 loop spans 13 amino acids. In DNA form, the CDR3 reads TGTGCCACTTCGGCGGGGTGGAGCTACGAGCAGTACTTC. It is translated as CATSAGWSYEQYF.